This T cell receptor beta chain was captured in a study of control samples from healthy donors and cancer patients. The V gene lost 1 base and the J gene lost 0 bases, with 6 bases spanning the gap. From germline, CDR1 is SNHLY and CDR2 FYNNEI. This CDR3 has 15 amino acids. The assay was immunoSEQ multiplex PCR, and TCRdb's table has in-frame clones only and misses some. Of tens of thousands of clones in the sample, roughly 89% were seen once. This receptor was taken from a man between 50 and 59 years old in good health. Material for sequencing was blood. The genes are TRBV2 and TRBJ1-4, with TRBD1 as a possible D gene (5 bases). CDR3 sequence (DNA): TGTGCCAGCAGTGAAGGGACAACAACTAATGAAAAACTGTTTTTT. Its translation: CASSEGTTTNEKLFF.